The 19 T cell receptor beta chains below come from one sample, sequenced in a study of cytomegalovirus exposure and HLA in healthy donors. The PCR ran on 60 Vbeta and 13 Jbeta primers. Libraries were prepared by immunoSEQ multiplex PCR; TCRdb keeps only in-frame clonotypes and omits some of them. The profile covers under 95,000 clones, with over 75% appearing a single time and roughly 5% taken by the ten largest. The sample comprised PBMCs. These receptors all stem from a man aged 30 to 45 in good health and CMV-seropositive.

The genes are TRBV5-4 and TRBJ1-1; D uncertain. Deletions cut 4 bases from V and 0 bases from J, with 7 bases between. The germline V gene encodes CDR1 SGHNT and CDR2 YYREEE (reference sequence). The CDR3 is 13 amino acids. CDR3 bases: TGTGCCAGCAGCCATCAGATGAACACTGAAGCTTTCTTT. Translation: CASSHQMNTEAFF.

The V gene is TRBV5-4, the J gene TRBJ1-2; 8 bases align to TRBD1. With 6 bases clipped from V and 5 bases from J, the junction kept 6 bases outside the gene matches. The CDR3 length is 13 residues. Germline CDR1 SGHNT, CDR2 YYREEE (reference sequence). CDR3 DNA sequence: TGTGCCAGCAATCTGGACAGGGATTATGGCTACACCTTC. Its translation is CASNLDRDYGYTF.

This chain's CDR3 is CASSQDLRIGQSSYEAFF. The CDR3 DNA reads TGCGCCAGCAGCCAAGATTTAAGAATTGGACAGAGTAGTTATGAAGCTTTCTTT. This chain joins TRBV4-1 and TRBJ1-1, with D maybe TRBD1 (6 bases). CDR3 length: 18 residues. Germline V CDR1 and CDR2: MGHRA, YSYEKL. Trimming removed 0 bases from V and 7 bases from J, with 24 bases in between.

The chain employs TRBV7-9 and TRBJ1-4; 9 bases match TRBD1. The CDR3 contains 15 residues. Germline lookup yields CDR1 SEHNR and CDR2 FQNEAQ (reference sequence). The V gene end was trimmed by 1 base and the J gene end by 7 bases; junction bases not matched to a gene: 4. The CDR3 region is CASSLGDRDFEKLFF. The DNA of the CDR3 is TGTGCCAGCAGCTTAGGGGACAGGGACTTTGAAAAACTGTTTTTT.

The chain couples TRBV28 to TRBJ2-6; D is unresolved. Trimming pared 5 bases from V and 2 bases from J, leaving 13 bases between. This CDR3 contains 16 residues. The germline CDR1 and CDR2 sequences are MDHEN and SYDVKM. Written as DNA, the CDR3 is TGTGCCAGCAGTAGACCCGCTGGAGCTGGGGCCAACGTCCTGACTTTC. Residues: CASSRPAGAGANVLTF.

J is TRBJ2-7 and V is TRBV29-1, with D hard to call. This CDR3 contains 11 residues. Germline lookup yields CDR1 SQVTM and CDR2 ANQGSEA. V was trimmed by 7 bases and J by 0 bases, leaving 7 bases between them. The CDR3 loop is CSAQDSYEQYF. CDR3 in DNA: TGCAGCGCCCAGGACTCCTACGAGCAGTACTTC.

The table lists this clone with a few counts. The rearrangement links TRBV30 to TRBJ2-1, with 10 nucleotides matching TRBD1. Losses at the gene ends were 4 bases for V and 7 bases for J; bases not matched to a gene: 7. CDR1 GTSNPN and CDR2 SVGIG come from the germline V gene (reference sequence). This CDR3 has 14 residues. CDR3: CAWTYRTGGNEQFF. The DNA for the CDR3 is TGTGCCTGGACGTATCGGACAGGGGGGAATGAGCAGTTCTTC.

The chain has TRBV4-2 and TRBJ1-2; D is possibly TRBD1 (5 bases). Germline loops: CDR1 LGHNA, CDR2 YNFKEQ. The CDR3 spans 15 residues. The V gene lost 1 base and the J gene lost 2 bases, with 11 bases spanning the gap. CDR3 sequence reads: CASSQVGGVNYGYTF. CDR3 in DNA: TGTGCCAGCAGCCAAGTCGGAGGGGTCAACTATGGCTACACCTTC.

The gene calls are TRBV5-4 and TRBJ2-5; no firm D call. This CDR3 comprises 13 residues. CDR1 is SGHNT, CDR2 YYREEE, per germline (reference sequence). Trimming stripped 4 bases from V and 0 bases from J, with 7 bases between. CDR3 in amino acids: CASSPSYQETQYF. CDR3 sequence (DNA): TGTGCCAGCAGCCCGTCGTACCAAGAGACCCAGTACTTC.

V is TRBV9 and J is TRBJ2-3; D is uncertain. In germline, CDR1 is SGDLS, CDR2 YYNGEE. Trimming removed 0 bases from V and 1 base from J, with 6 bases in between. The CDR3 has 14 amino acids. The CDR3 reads CASSVDSRTDTQYF. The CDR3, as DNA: TGTGCCAGCAGCGTAGACAGTCGCACAGATACGCAGTATTTT.

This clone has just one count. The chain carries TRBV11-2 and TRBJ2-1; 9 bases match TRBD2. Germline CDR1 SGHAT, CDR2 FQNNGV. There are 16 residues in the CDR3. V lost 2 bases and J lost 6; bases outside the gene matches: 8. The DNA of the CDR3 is TGTGCCAGCAGCTTACGCGGTAGCGGGAGTGGCAATGAGCAGTTCTTC. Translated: CASSLRGSGSGNEQFF.

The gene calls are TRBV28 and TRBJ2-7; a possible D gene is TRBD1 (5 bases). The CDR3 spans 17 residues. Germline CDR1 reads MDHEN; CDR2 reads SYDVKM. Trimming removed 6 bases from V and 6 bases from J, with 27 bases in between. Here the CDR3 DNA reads TGTGCCAGCAGGACAGAGTCCCAGCGTACTTTTAACCGCGAGCAGTACTTC. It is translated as CASRTESQRTFNREQYF.

CDR3 amino acids: CASSLEAATGNTIYF. CDR3 nucleotides: TGCGCCAGCAGCTTGGAGGCGGCAACTGGAAACACCATATATTTT. This sequence joins TRBV5-1 and TRBJ1-3; no clear D. V gave up 0 bases and J gave up 2 bases, with 9 bases separating them. This CDR3 spans 15 amino acids. Germline-derived CDR1 and CDR2 are SGHRS and YFSETQ.

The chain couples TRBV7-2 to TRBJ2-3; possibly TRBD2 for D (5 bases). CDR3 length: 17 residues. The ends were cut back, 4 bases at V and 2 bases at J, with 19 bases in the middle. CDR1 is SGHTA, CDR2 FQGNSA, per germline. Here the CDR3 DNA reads TGTGCCAGCAGCTCGGCCCCGGGATCGGCTGCCACAGATACGCAGTATTTT. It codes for CASSSAPGSAATDTQYF.

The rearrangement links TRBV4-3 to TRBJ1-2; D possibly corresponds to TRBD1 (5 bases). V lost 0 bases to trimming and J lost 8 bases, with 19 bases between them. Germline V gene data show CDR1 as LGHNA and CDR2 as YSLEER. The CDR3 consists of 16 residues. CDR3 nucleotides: TGCGCCAGCAGCCAAGATAGTAGCCGGGGGACGAACGGCTACACCTTC. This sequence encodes CASSQDSSRGTNGYTF.

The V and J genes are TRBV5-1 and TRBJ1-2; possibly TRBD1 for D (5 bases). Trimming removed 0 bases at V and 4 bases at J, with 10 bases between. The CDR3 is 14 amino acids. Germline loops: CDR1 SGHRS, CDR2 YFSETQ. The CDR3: CASSLGGLIYGYTF. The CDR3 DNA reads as TGCGCCAGCAGCTTGGGGGGCCTGATCTATGGCTACACCTTC.

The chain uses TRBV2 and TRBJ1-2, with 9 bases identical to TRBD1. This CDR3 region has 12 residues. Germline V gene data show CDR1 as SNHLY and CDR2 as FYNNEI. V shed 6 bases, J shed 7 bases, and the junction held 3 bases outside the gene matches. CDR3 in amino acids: CASRVDRGGYTF. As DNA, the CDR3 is TGTGCCAGCAGGGTGGACAGGGGTGGCTACACCTTC.

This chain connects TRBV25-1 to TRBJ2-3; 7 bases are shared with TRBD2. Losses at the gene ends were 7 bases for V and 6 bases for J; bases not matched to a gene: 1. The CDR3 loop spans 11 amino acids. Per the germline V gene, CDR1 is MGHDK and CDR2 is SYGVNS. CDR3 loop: CASTLADTQYF. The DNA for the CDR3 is TGTGCCAGCACACTAGCGGATACGCAGTATTTT.

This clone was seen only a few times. For the CDR3, the DNA is TGTGCCAGCGAAGACAGGGGACGAAGGGAAGGCTACACCTTC. Protein sequence: CASEDRGRREGYTF. J is TRBJ1-2 and V is TRBV6-1; 8 nucleotides align to TRBD1. CDR3 length equals 14 residues. The V gene's germline CDR1 is MNHNS and CDR2 SASEGT. Trimming cost V 8 bases and J 8 bases; bases outside gene matches: 13.